This T cell receptor (beta chain) was profiled in a study of Graves' ophthalmopathy and Graves' hyperthyroidism. General study findings and limits: Prediction of ophthalmopathy progression reached 70.59% sensitivity and around 75% specificity.

The CDR3 is 17 residues long. The junction had 9 bases not matched to a gene; V was cut back by 4 bases and J by 0 bases. The germline V gene encodes CDR1 SGHRS and CDR2 YFSETQ. Comment on this clonotype: Its antigen is currently unknown.

Transcripts of RNA were the source for amplifying TCR beta CDR3 regions. HTBI primers primed a first-round RT-PCR, and a second-round multiplex PCR followed. One entry per CDR3 protein results from TCRdb running MiXCR on the multiplex PCR reads. This sample has hundreds of thousands of distinct CDR3 sequences, with 22% found just once. The sample was peripheral blood. This TCR derives from a woman aged 18-29 years with stable Graves' hyperthyroidism. Some clones in this sample may be carry-over from other donors' samples. The V call is TRBV5-1, the J call TRBJ2-2; 7 bases match TRBD1. CDR3 DNA sequence: TGCGCCAGCAGCCCTACAGGGGCTACAACGAACACCGGGGAGCTGTTTTTT. This codes for CASSPTGATTNTGELFF.